The 27 T cell receptor beta chains in this list originate from one sample, sequenced in a study of cytomegalovirus exposure and HLA in healthy donors. Sequencing was performed with immunoSEQ multiplex PCR; in TCRdb, only in-frame clones are kept and a portion is missing. The table lists around 250,000 clones, roughly 89% of them singletons, with 0.35% to 0.45% in the top ten. Sequenced material: PBMCs. The receptors here all came from a woman in her late teens or twenties in good health and CMV-seronegative.

The chain carries TRBV4-1 and TRBJ1-5; the D is unclear. Germline V gene sequence: CDR1 MGHRA, CDR2 YSYEKL. The CDR3 is 15 residues long. V lost 6 bases, J lost 4 bases, and 16 bases lay in between. In DNA form, the CDR3 reads TGCGCCAGCAGACCCAGAGAGGATGGAAATCAGCCCCAGCATTTT. Translating it yields CASRPREDGNQPQHF.

The J gene is TRBJ2-1, the V gene TRBV4-1, with D possibly TRBD1 on 6 matching bases. Per germline, CDR1 MGHRA and CDR2 YSYEKL. CDR3 length equals 14 residues. The V and J ends lost 4 bases and 3 bases respectively, with 10 bases between them. Written as DNA, the CDR3 is TGCGCCAGCAGCCCTTGGGACAACTACAATGAGCAGTTCTTC. It is translated as CASSPWDNYNEQFF.

The chain links TRBV2 to TRBJ2-3, with TRBD1 matching 8 bases. With 9 bases clipped from V and 6 bases from J, the junction kept 8 bases outside the gene matches. Germline V lookup: CDR1 SNHLY, CDR2 FYNNEI. There are 13 residues in the CDR3. CDR3 region: CASKGQDPDTQYF. The CDR3 coding sequence is TGTGCCAGTAAGGGACAGGACCCCGATACGCAGTATTTT.

The rearrangement joins TRBV15 to TRBJ2-2, with unresolved D. Germline values: CDR1 LNHNV, CDR2 YYDKDF (reference sequence). This CDR3 region has 14 residues. With 3 bases removed from V and 0 bases from J, the gap between germline ends came to 5 bases. CDR3: CATSSTANTGELFF. CDR3 nucleotides: TGTGCCACCAGCAGTACAGCGAACACCGGGGAGCTGTTTTTT.

The V and J genes are TRBV7-2 and TRBJ2-1; 8 bases line up with TRBD2. V gave up 3 bases and J gave up 8 bases; unmatched junction bases: 9. CDR3 size: 15 residues. Germline CDR1 and CDR2: SGHTA and FQGNSA. The CDR3 spells CASSFNTGLAYEQFF. The DNA for the CDR3 is TGTGCCAGCAGCTTTAATACAGGACTAGCCTATGAGCAGTTCTTC.

The chain has TRBV29-1 and TRBJ2-3; tentatively, D is TRBD2 (6 bases). The CDR3 spans 12 residues. Between the trimmed V and J ends, which lost 7 bases and 0 bases, there was a span of 8 bases. The V gene's germline CDR1 is SQVTM and CDR2 ANQGSEA. The CDR3 sequence: CSGLGSTDTQYF. CDR3 nucleotide sequence: TGCAGCGGACTAGGCAGCACAGATACGCAGTATTTT.

The DNA for the CDR3 is TGTGCCAGTCATCCAGGGGGTCCCTACGAGCAGTACTTC. This codes for CASHPGGPYEQYF. This sequence joins TRBV2 and TRBJ2-7, with TRBD1 identical over 7 bases. This CDR3 has 13 residues. Germline-derived CDR1 and CDR2 are SNHLY and FYNNEI. The J segment lost 2 bases and the V segment lost 9 bases, leaving 7 bases of the junction unmatched.

This clone showed up just a few times. The chain uses TRBV30 and TRBJ1-3; no reliable D call. The CDR3 consists of 12 residues. Germline CDR1 is GTSNPN and CDR2 is SVGIG (reference sequence). V was trimmed by 5 bases and J by 2 bases, leaving 7 bases between them. Written as DNA, the CDR3 is TGTGCCTGGTCTCTAGCTGGAAACACCATATATTTT. Encoded protein: CAWSLAGNTIYF.

The chain recombines TRBV27 with TRBJ2-3; TRBD2 agrees at 9 bases. This CDR3 is 15 amino acids long. From germline, CDR1 is MNHEY and CDR2 SMNVEV (reference sequence). The J segment lost 3 bases and the V segment lost 3 bases, leaving 4 bases of the junction unmatched. The DNA for the CDR3 is TGTGCCAGCAGTTTCAAGCGGGGGGAAACAGATACGCAGTATTTT. The encoded protein is CASSFKRGETDTQYF.

This chain links TRBV28 with TRBJ1-2; TRBD1 aligns across 7 bases. The CDR3 is made up of 14 amino acids. Losses at the gene ends were 5 bases for V and 4 bases for J; bases not matched to a gene: 7. Per the germline V gene, CDR1 is MDHEN and CDR2 is SYDVKM. Here the CDR3 DNA reads TGTGCCAGCAGTAGTTCGGACAGGTCCTATGGCTACACCTTC. It translates to CASSSSDRSYGYTF.

The rearrangement uses TRBV28 and TRBJ1-5; weak D call: TRBD1 (5 bases). Germline V gene sequence: CDR1 MDHEN, CDR2 SYDVKM. Deletions cut 6 bases from V and 1 base from J, with 16 bases between. The CDR3 runs 16 residues. CDR3 residues: CASSRGQGLSNQPQHF. CDR3 bases: TGTGCCAGCAGCCGTGGACAAGGCCTCAGCAATCAGCCCCAGCATTTT.

This chain uses TRBV18 with TRBJ1-1; D not certain. CDR3 size: 12 residues. CDR1 KGHSH and CDR2 LQKENI come from the germline V gene. Trimming removed 5 bases from V and 3 bases from J, with 7 bases in between. The CDR3 here is CASSSLDTEAFF. DNA for the CDR3: TGTGCCAGCTCATCATTAGACACTGAAGCTTTCTTT.

This clone is a singleton in its sample. This chain uses TRBV4-1 with TRBJ1-3; D call uncertain. V lost 1 base and J 2 bases, leaving 15 bases between the germline ends. CDR1 MGHRA and CDR2 YSYEKL come from the germline V gene. The CDR3 sequence is 17 residues long. CDR3 nucleotides: TGCGCCAGCAGCCAAGGCTTGAGGGTAACCCCTGGAAACACCATATATTTT. This encodes CASSQGLRVTPGNTIYF.

This clone was observed a few times. The CDR3 coding sequence is TGTGCCAGCAGCTTGGGACTTGGCGAGCAGTACGTC. Protein product: CASSLGLGEQYV. This chain joins TRBV5-4 and TRBJ2-7; unclear D gene. The CDR3 runs to 12 residues. The germline V gene encodes CDR1 SGHNT and CDR2 YYREEE (reference sequence). V lost 0 bases and J 6 bases, leaving 7 bases between the germline ends.

The V and J genes are TRBV28 and TRBJ2-1; no clear D gene. V was pared by 7 bases and J by 4 bases, with 5 bases between. Germline V gene lookup returns CDR1 MDHEN and CDR2 SYDVKM. This CDR3 is 11 amino acids long. This CDR3 reads CASTGYNEQFF. In DNA, the CDR3 is TGTGCCAGCACAGGTTACAATGAGCAGTTCTTC.

The V gene is TRBV5-1, the J gene TRBJ2-3; TRBD2 is a possible D gene (5 bases). Trimming pared 4 bases from V and 2 bases from J, leaving 8 bases between. The germline gives CDR1 SGHRS, CDR2 YFSETQ. This CDR3 is built from 13 residues. The CDR3 is CASSPGNTDTQYF. The CDR3 coding sequence is TGCGCCAGCAGCCCGGGGAACACAGATACGCAGTATTTT.

V gene TRBV28 combines with J gene TRBJ1-3; D is unclear. V shed 6 bases and J shed 8 bases, with 23 bases lying between them. Germline-derived CDR1 and CDR2 are MDHEN and SYDVKM. CDR3 length equals 16 residues. DNA of the CDR3: TGTGCCAGCAGCACACAACTAGCAGTGGTCCTGGACACCATATATTTT. Its translation: CASSTQLAVVLDTIYF.

This clone was detected once. The chain carries TRBV5-1 and TRBJ1-2, with 7 positions matching TRBD1. Per the germline V gene, CDR1 is SGHRS and CDR2 is YFSETQ. Trimming took 4 bases from V and 8 from J; bases not matched to a gene: 8. This CDR3 is 13 amino acids long. The DNA of the CDR3 is TGCGCCAGCAGCCCTCGGACAGGAGGAGGCTACACCTTC. Amino acids: CASSPRTGGGYTF. Looking up the rest from reference TRBV5-1 and TRBJ1-2 gives the full variable domain: KAGVTQTPRYLIKTRGQQVTLSCSPISGHRSVSWYQQTPGQGLQFLFEYFSETQRNKGNFPGRFSGRQFSNSRSEMNVSTLELGDSALYLCASSPRTGGGYTFGSGTRLTVV.

The rearrangement uses TRBV2 and TRBJ2-3, with 12 nucleotides matching TRBD2. In germline, CDR1 is SNHLY, CDR2 FYNNEI. There are 16 residues in the CDR3. With 7 bases clipped from V and 1 base from J, the junction kept 6 bases outside the gene matches. The DNA of the CDR3 is TGTGCCAGCAAGTCTCGGACTAGCGGGGGCACAGATACGCAGTATTTT. Encoded protein: CASKSRTSGGTDTQYF.

The CDR3 DNA reads TGTGCCAGCAGCTTGGGACAGGGGTTGGGGGAGCAGTACTTC. Protein sequence: CASSLGQGLGEQYF. V usage is TRBV5-8 and J usage is TRBJ2-7, with 8 nucleotides matching TRBD1. Trimming removed 0 bases from V and 7 bases from J; junction bases left unmatched: 6. CDR3 size: 14 residues. Per the germline V gene, CDR1 is SGHTS and CDR2 is YDEGEE.

This sequence joins TRBV29-1 and TRBJ2-1, with 14 bases lining up with TRBD2. Trimming removed 7 bases from V and 5 bases from J; junction bases left unmatched: 1. The CDR3 covers 13 residues. Germline V gene sequence: CDR1 SQVTM, CDR2 ANQGSEA. CDR3 protein: CSAGLAGDNEQFF. CDR3 in DNA: TGCAGCGCGGGACTAGCGGGGGACAATGAGCAGTTCTTC.

This clone occurred a few times. This chain joins TRBV20-1 and TRBJ2-1; tentative D call: TRBD1 (6 bases). V was trimmed by 6 bases and J by 9 bases, leaving 12 bases between them. CDR3 length: 11 amino acids. Germline V lookup: CDR1 DFQATT, CDR2 SNEGSKA (reference sequence). CDR3 region: CSAVAGAEQFF. DNA of the CDR3: TGCAGTGCAGTAGCAGGGGCTGAGCAGTTCTTC.

The rearrangement uses TRBV10-3 and TRBJ2-3; 7 nucleotides match TRBD2. The CDR3 loop spans 14 amino acids. V gave up 6 bases and J gave up 2 bases; unmatched junction bases: 5. CDR1 and CDR2 from the germline V gene are ENHRY and SYGVKD. The CDR3 DNA reads TGTGCCATCAGCAATGGGACTACCACAGATACGCAGTATTTT. Its protein is CAISNGTTTDTQYF.

The rearrangement uses TRBV28 and TRBJ1-3; D not resolved. Germline-derived CDR1 and CDR2 are MDHEN and SYDVKM. V lost 1 base, J lost 2 bases, and 15 bases lay in between. CDR3 length: 17 amino acids. The CDR3 bases are TGTGCCAGCAGTTTATCCCTCGGAAGCGGGCCTGGAAACACCATATATTTT. Protein sequence: CASSLSLGSGPGNTIYF.

The chain joins TRBV4-1 to TRBJ2-1; 8 bases are shared with TRBD2. The CDR3 has 20 residues. From germline, CDR1 is MGHRA and CDR2 YSYEKL. The junction had 17 bases not matched to a gene; V was cut back by 0 bases and J by 4 bases. CDR3 sequence reads: CASSQDLWLAGGLIYNEQFF. For the CDR3, the DNA is TGCGCCAGCAGCCAAGATTTATGGCTGGCGGGGGGCCTCATTTACAATGAGCAGTTCTTC.

The V gene is TRBV5-4, the J gene TRBJ2-7; 8 nucleotides align to TRBD1. Germline V lookup: CDR1 SGHNT, CDR2 YYREEE (reference sequence). With V trimmed by 4 bases and J by 6 bases, 12 bases remained unmatched. CDR3 size: 15 residues. CDR3 coding DNA: TGTGCCAGCAGCCCATCTCAGGGGGCGGTTTCCGAGCAGTACTTC. This codes for CASSPSQGAVSEQYF.

The chain carries TRBV4-1 and TRBJ2-1; 7 positions match TRBD2. The CDR3 totals 14 residues. Germline CDR1 is MGHRA and CDR2 is YSYEKL. With V trimmed by 4 bases and J by 6 bases, 6 bases remained unmatched. The CDR3 protein is CASSLGEGGNEQFF. In DNA, the CDR3 is TGCGCCAGCAGCCTCGGGGAGGGAGGCAATGAGCAGTTCTTC.